Sequencing of this T cell receptor (beta chain) was carried out in a study of blood T cells in healthy people across ages. Overall study: Per two T cells, about one barcoded beta molecule was captured through template switching.

PCR was performed a second time for roughly 7 to 12 cycles using a sample-barcoded 5' primer and a J-beta primer mix. Tags on each cDNA molecule came from a template-switch adaptor with 12 random nucleotides. TCRdb used MiXCR to reprocess the 5' RACE reads, holding one entry per CDR3 protein. The sample yields over 1,500,000 distinct CDR3 sequences, 40% to 55% seen once. With respect to this clonotype: Its antigen is unknown.

Study conclusions and caveats: Possibly, changes in expanded clonotypes were confounded because donor CMV status was unknown. Both higher diversity and more naive CD4+ cells marked long-lived donors when set against aged donors.

The CDR3 is 17 residues long. Trimming at V came to 4 bases and at J to 2 bases, leaving 12 bases not matched to a gene. Germline V CDR1 and CDR2: MNHNY, SVGAGI (reference sequence). Sequencing input: blood. The sequence derives from a woman aged 40 to 50 in good health. The chain carries TRBV6-6 and TRBJ2-3, with 7 positions matching TRBD1. The CDR3 spells CASSSPNRGPNTDTQYF. CDR3 nucleotides: TGTGCCAGCAGTTCCCCCAACAGGGGCCCCAACACAGATACGCAGTATTTT.